These 17 T cell receptor beta chains were sequenced from one sample in a study of blood T cell repertoires in COVID-19. TCRdb keeps only in-frame clones here, not all; method: immunoSEQ multiplex PCR. The sample includes 150,000 or so clones, roughly nine tenths of them seen just once. Sequenced sample: peripheral blood. These TCRs come from a man over 45 with acute or convalescent COVID-19.

This chain links TRBV4-2 with TRBJ2-2; D is unresolved. The CDR3 has 16 amino acids. Germline lookup yields CDR1 LGHNA and CDR2 YNFKEQ. The V end was cut by 2 bases, the J end by 2 bases, with 12 bases between. The CDR3 is CASSQPPRRNTGELFF. The CDR3 DNA reads TGTGCCAGCAGCCAACCCCCCAGGCGAAACACCGGGGAGCTGTTTTTT.

The rearrangement uses TRBV6-5 and TRBJ2-7; D remains unclear. Trimming shortened V by 7 bases and J by 3 bases, and 7 bases separated the two germline ends. CDR1 MNHEY and CDR2 SVGAGI come from the germline V gene. This CDR3 spans 11 amino acids. In DNA form, the CDR3 reads TGTGCCAGCAAAGGAGTCTACGAGCAGTACTTC. Translated: CASKGVYEQYF.

The rearrangement joins TRBV6-2 or TRBV6-3 to TRBJ2-5; tentatively, D is TRBD1 (5 bases). This CDR3 has 13 residues. With 6 bases removed from V and 5 bases from J, the gap between germline ends came to 13 bases. CDR1 is MNHEY, CDR2 SVGEGT, per germline. The CDR3 reads CASSLTGRETQYF. The CDR3 nucleotides read TGTGCCAGCAGCCTAACAGGTAGGGAGACCCAGTACTTC.

The chain links TRBV5-1 to TRBJ2-3; D remains unclear. Germline-derived CDR1 and CDR2 are SGHRS and YFSETQ. Trimming took 1 base from V and 6 from J, leaving 6 bases between them. The CDR3 length is 12 residues. DNA for the CDR3: TGCGCCAGCAGCTTGAACGCGGATACGCAGTATTTT. Translating it yields CASSLNADTQYF.

The chain uses TRBV3-1 (or the pseudogene TRBV3-2) and TRBJ2-1; possibly TRBD1 for D (5 bases). Germline CDR1 is LGHDT and CDR2 is YNNKEL (reference sequence). The CDR3 loop spans 12 amino acids. Trimming shortened V by 4 bases and J by 5 bases, and 6 bases separated the two germline ends. The CDR3 here is CASSRTNNEQFF. The DNA for the CDR3 is TGTGCCAGCAGCCGGACAAACAATGAGCAGTTCTTC.

The rearrangement links TRBV4-2 to TRBJ2-5, with TRBD2 matching over 10 bases. CDR1 is LGHNA, CDR2 YNFKEQ, per germline. V was pared by 3 bases and J by 4 bases, with 11 bases of the junction left unmatched. The CDR3 runs 17 residues. Here the CDR3 reads CASSHISSGRVVETQYF. CDR3 nucleotides: TGTGCCAGCAGCCACATTTCCAGCGGGAGGGTCGTAGAGACCCAGTACTTC.

The chain combines TRBV29-1 with TRBJ2-3; D is perhaps TRBD2 (5 bases). The CDR3 runs to 14 residues. Germline V gene sequence: CDR1 SQVTM, CDR2 ANQGSEA. Trimming cost V 5 bases and J 1 base, with 13 bases left between them. CDR3 protein: CSVYTPGGTDTQYF. The CDR3 nucleotides read TGCAGCGTTTATACTCCCGGGGGCACAGATACGCAGTATTTT.

The gene calls are TRBV7-2 and TRBJ2-4, with 7 bases matching TRBD1. Trimming cost V 4 bases and J 3 bases; bases outside gene matches: 6. CDR1 and CDR2 from the germline V gene are SGHTA and FQGNSA. CDR3 length: 15 amino acids. The CDR3 loop is CASSSAGGSKNIQYF. In DNA form, the CDR3 reads TGTGCCAGCAGCTCGGCAGGGGGTAGCAAAAACATTCAGTACTTC.

The V gene is TRBV15, the J gene TRBJ1-3; no clear D. Trimming took 0 bases from V and 0 from J, leaving 12 bases between them. CDR1 is LNHNV, CDR2 YYDKDF, per germline (reference sequence). The CDR3 runs to 17 residues. The CDR3 sequence is CATSRDRAAGSGNTIYF. The CDR3 nucleotides read TGTGCCACCAGCAGAGACCGGGCAGCGGGCTCTGGAAACACCATATATTTT.

This chain uses TRBV5-1 with TRBJ2-2; possibly TRBD1 for D (6 bases). The CDR3 extends over 15 amino acids. Germline assignment: CDR1 SGHRS and CDR2 YFSETQ. The ends were cut back, 3 bases at V and 3 bases at J, with 12 bases in the middle. This chain's CDR3 is CASSSQGIDTGELFF. The DNA for the CDR3 is TGCGCCAGCAGCTCCCAGGGGATCGACACCGGGGAGCTGTTTTTT.

This chain links TRBV2 with TRBJ1-4; 11 nucleotides line up with TRBD1. The CDR3 runs to 16 residues. J lost 6 bases, V lost 6 bases, and 9 bases had no gene match. The germline V gene has CDR1 SNHLY and CDR2 FYNNEI. As DNA, the CDR3 is TGTGCCAGCAGCGCCCCTGGACAGGGGGCGTATGAAAAACTGTTTTTT. It yields the protein CASSAPGQGAYEKLFF.

The chain has TRBV4-1 and TRBJ1-4; possibly TRBD1 for D (5 bases). This CDR3 contains 15 residues. Germline V lookup: CDR1 MGHRA, CDR2 YSYEKL. Trimming took off 2 bases at V and 0 bases at J, with 7 bases between the two ends. The CDR3: CASSQPGATNEKLFF. CDR3 nucleotides: TGCGCCAGCAGCCAACCGGGGGCAACTAATGAAAAACTGTTTTTT.

The chain combines TRBV30 with TRBJ1-1, with TRBD1 as a possible D gene (6 bases). The CDR3 covers 12 residues. V was pared by 4 bases and J by 3 bases, with 9 bases between. In germline, CDR1 is GTSNPN, CDR2 SVGIG (reference sequence). CDR3 bases: TGTGCCTGGACGGGACAATACACTGAAGCTTTCTTT. The encoded protein is CAWTGQYTEAFF.

CDR3 protein: CATGAGNTIYF. The CDR3 DNA is TGTGCCACAGGGGCTGGAAACACCATATATTTT. The V gene is TRBV6-1, the J gene TRBJ1-3; D perhaps matches TRBD1 (6 bases). CDR1 MNHNS and CDR2 SASEGT come from the germline V gene. Deletions cut 10 bases from V and 2 bases from J, with 6 bases between. This CDR3 is built from 11 residues.

This chain links TRBV29-1 with TRBJ1-4, with TRBD1 matching 9 bases. The germline gives CDR1 SQVTM, CDR2 ANQGSEA. The CDR3 totals 13 residues. Losses at the gene ends were 6 bases for V and 10 bases for J; bases not matched to a gene: 9. CDR3 DNA sequence: TGCAGCGTGACGGGACAGGGAGTCGGAAAACTGTTTTTT. Translation: CSVTGQGVGKLFF.

The V call is TRBV13, the J call TRBJ1-1, with D hard to call. This CDR3 contains 17 residues. Germline loops: CDR1 PRHDT, CDR2 FYEKMQ (reference sequence). Trimming stripped 2 bases from V and 0 bases from J, with 16 bases between. CDR3 nucleotide sequence: TGTGCCAGCAGCTTAAAGCGGCTCCGGGTGATGAACACTGAAGCTTTCTTT. It translates to CASSLKRLRVMNTEAFF.

The chain is built from TRBV19 and TRBJ1-5; D gene uncertain. The CDR3 extends over 13 amino acids. Germline V gene sequence: CDR1 LNHDA, CDR2 SQIVND (reference sequence). Trimming cost V 5 bases and J 9 bases, with 14 bases left between them. CDR3 sequence: CASSRDNRMPQHF. CDR3 coding DNA: TGTGCCAGTAGTCGGGATAATAGGATGCCCCAGCATTTT.